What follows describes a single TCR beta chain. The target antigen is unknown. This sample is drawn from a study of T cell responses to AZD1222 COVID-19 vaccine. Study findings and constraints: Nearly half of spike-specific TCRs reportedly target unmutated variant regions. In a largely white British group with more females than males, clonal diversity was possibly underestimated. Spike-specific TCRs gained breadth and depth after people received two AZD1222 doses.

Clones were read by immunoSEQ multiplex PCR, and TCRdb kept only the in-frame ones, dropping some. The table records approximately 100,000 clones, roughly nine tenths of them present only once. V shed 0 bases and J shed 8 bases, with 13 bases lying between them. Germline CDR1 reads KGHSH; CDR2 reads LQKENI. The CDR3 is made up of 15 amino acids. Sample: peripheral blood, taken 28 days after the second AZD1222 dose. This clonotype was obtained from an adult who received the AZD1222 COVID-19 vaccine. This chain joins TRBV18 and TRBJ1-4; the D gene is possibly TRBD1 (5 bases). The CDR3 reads CASSPPSRAGEKLFF. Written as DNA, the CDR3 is TGTGCCAGCTCACCACCAAGTCGGGCAGGGGAAAAACTGTTTTTT.